A selection of T cell receptor beta chains follows, all from one sample in a study of blood T cell repertoires in COVID-19. Clones were read by immunoSEQ multiplex PCR, and TCRdb kept only the in-frame ones, dropping some. The data contain approximately 260,000 clones, approximately 88% of them singletons. Sequencing used peripheral blood. These receptors originate from a woman in her seventies with COVID-19, enrolled during active disease. CDR3s include the opening cysteine and the closing phenylalanine or tryptophan. The D gene is left open where the match is weak. A clone size is listed for some rows: how often the clone was seen (once, few, many), or a class if it is expanded.

clone size: -; D gene: -; V gene: TRBV7-2; J gene: TRBJ1-1; CDR3 protein: CASSSRLWVNTEAFF; CDR3 DNA: TGTGCCAGCAGCTCGCGGCTATGGGTTAACACTGAAGCTTTCTTT
clone size: -; D gene: TRBD1; V gene: TRBV6-5; J gene: TRBJ1-5; CDR3 protein: CASSYTTGEDQPQHF; CDR3 DNA: TGTGCCAGCAGTTACACGACAGGGGAGGATCAGCCCCAGCATTTT
clone size: -; D gene: TRBD2; V gene: TRBV9; J gene: TRBJ2-3; CDR3 protein: CASSVVGTKDTDTQYF; CDR3 DNA: TGTGCCAGCAGCGTAGTGGGGACTAAGGACACAGATACGCAGTATTTT
clone size: -; D gene: -; V gene: TRBV27; J gene: TRBJ2-7; CDR3 protein: CASSLFGGALGEQYF; CDR3 DNA: TGTGCCAGCAGTTTATTTGGCGGGGCCCTGGGCGAGCAGTACTTC
clone size: -; D gene: TRBD2; V gene: TRBV5-1; J gene: TRBJ2-7; CDR3 protein: CASSFGGSVFNEQYF; CDR3 DNA: TGCGCCAGCAGCTTTGGCGGGAGTGTCTTTAACGAGCAGTACTTC
clone size: -; D gene: -; V gene: TRBV3-1/TRBV3-2; J gene: TRBJ1-2; CDR3 protein: CASSPFRGVSGSGYTF; CDR3 DNA: TGTGCCAGCAGCCCTTTCAGGGGTGTAAGTGGGAGTGGCTACACCTTC
clone size: -; D gene: -; V gene: TRBV6-2/TRBV6-3; J gene: TRBJ1-1; CDR3 protein: CASSYMAQNTEAFF; CDR3 DNA: TGTGCCAGCAGTTACATGGCACAGAACACTGAAGCTTTCTTT
clone size: -; D gene: TRBD1; V gene: TRBV4-3; J gene: TRBJ2-1; CDR3 protein: CASSQEGQGAYNEQFF; CDR3 DNA: TGCGCCAGCAGCCAAGAGGGACAGGGGGCCTACAATGAGCAGTTCTTC
clone size: few; D gene: -; V gene: TRBV4-3; J gene: TRBJ1-1; CDR3 protein: CASSQDQQLITEAFF; CDR3 DNA: TGCGCCAGCAGCCAAGATCAACAGTTAATAACTGAAGCTTTCTTT
clone size: -; D gene: -; V gene: TRBV3-1/TRBV3-2; J gene: TRBJ2-1; CDR3 protein: CASSQRTPSNNEQFF; CDR3 DNA: TGTGCCAGCAGCCAACGGACTCCTAGTAACAATGAGCAGTTCTTC
clone size: -; D gene: TRBD1; V gene: TRBV5-6; J gene: TRBJ2-6; CDR3 protein: CASSLTGVVNVLTF; CDR3 DNA: TGTGCCAGCAGCTTAACAGGGGTAGTCAACGTCCTGACTTTC
clone size: -; D gene: -; V gene: TRBV6-5; J gene: TRBJ2-3; CDR3 protein: CASAPFRGTQYF; CDR3 DNA: TGTGCCAGCGCTCCGTTTCGGGGAACGCAGTATTTT
clone size: -; D gene: -; V gene: TRBV7-9; J gene: TRBJ1-1; CDR3 protein: CASSPREGVGLTEAFF; CDR3 DNA: TGTGCCAGCAGCCCCCGAGAGGGTGTGGGGTTAACTGAAGCTTTCTTT
clone size: -; D gene: -; V gene: TRBV5-1; J gene: TRBJ1-1; CDR3 protein: CASSLVSGTEAFF; CDR3 DNA: TGCGCCAGCAGCTTGGTTTCCGGGACTGAAGCTTTCTTT
clone size: -; D gene: -; V gene: TRBV3-1/TRBV3-2; J gene: TRBJ2-7; CDR3 protein: CASSQQGFWDSYEQYF; CDR3 DNA: TGTGCCAGCAGCCAACAGGGGTTTTGGGATTCCTACGAGCAGTACTTC
clone size: -; D gene: TRBD1; V gene: TRBV30; J gene: TRBJ1-5; CDR3 protein: CAWSDLGQGMPQHF; CDR3 DNA: TGTGCCTGGAGTGATTTGGGACAGGGCATGCCCCAGCATTTT
clone size: -; D gene: -; V gene: TRBV5-1; J gene: TRBJ2-4; CDR3 protein: CASSLEGPGRHIQYF; CDR3 DNA: TGCGCCAGCAGCTTGGAGGGTCCAGGGCGGCACATTCAGTACTTC
clone size: -; D gene: -; V gene: TRBV21-1; J gene: TRBJ2-3; CDR3 protein: CASSNNSTDTQYF; CDR3 DNA: TGTGCCAGCAGCAATAATAGCACAGATACGCAGTATTTT
clone size: -; D gene: -; V gene: TRBV12-3/TRBV12-4; J gene: TRBJ1-1; CDR3 protein: CASSLDLNTEAFF; CDR3 DNA: TGTGCCAGCAGTCTGGACTTAAACACTGAAGCTTTCTTT
clone size: -; D gene: -; V gene: TRBV24-1; J gene: TRBJ2-5; CDR3 protein: CARCPVEESELETQYF; CDR3 DNA: TGTGCCAGATGCCCAGTGGAAGAGTCGGAGTTGGAGACCCAGTACTTC
clone size: -; D gene: -; V gene: TRBV4-3; J gene: TRBJ1-4; CDR3 protein: CASSQDPQDGGEKLFF; CDR3 DNA: TGCGCCAGCAGCCAAGATCCCCAGGACGGAGGAGAAAAACTGTTTTTT
clone size: -; D gene: TRBD1; V gene: TRBV29-1; J gene: TRBJ2-6; CDR3 protein: CSVVGTGGRANVLTF; CDR3 DNA: TGCAGCGTTGTTGGAACAGGGGGCCGGGCCAACGTCCTGACTTTC
clone size: -; D gene: -; V gene: TRBV5-1; J gene: TRBJ2-7; CDR3 protein: CASSLVAHSYEQYF; CDR3 DNA: TGCGCCAGCAGCTTGGTTGCACACTCCTACGAGCAGTACTTC
clone size: -; D gene: TRBD2; V gene: TRBV20-1; J gene: TRBJ2-1; CDR3 protein: CSALAGKQFF; CDR3 DNA: TGCAGTGCTCTAGCGGGGAAGCAGTTCTTC
clone size: -; D gene: -; V gene: TRBV13; J gene: TRBJ2-7; CDR3 protein: CASSLGFSYEQYF; CDR3 DNA: TGTGCCAGCAGCTTAGGCTTTAGCTACGAGCAGTACTTC
clone size: once; D gene: TRBD2; V gene: TRBV5-1; J gene: TRBJ2-3; CDR3 protein: CASSYSGRDTDTQYF; CDR3 DNA: TGCGCCAGCAGCTATAGCGGGAGGGACACAGATACGCAGTATTTT
clone size: few; D gene: -; V gene: TRBV7-3; J gene: TRBJ1-4; CDR3 protein: CASSLQAATNEKLFF; CDR3 DNA: TGTGCCAGCAGCTTACAGGCAGCTACTAATGAAAAACTGTTTTTT
clone size: -; D gene: -; V gene: TRBV4-1; J gene: TRBJ1-1; CDR3 protein: CASSQGGGVNTEAFF; CDR3 DNA: TGCGCCAGCAGCCAAGGGGGCGGAGTTAACACTGAAGCTTTCTTT
clone size: -; D gene: -; V gene: TRBV2; J gene: TRBJ1-1; CDR3 protein: CASSDRAAFF; CDR3 DNA: TGTGCCAGCAGTGACAGGGCTGCTTTCTTT
clone size: once; D gene: -; V gene: TRBV18; J gene: TRBJ2-7; CDR3 protein: CASSAGSSYEQYF; CDR3 DNA: TGTGCCAGCTCAGCAGGAAGCTCCTACGAGCAGTACTTC
clone size: -; D gene: -; V gene: TRBV7-2; J gene: TRBJ1-3; CDR3 protein: CASSLVGRTSWGTIYF; CDR3 DNA: TGTGCCAGCAGCTTAGTAGGCAGGACTTCGTGGGGCACCATATATTTT
clone size: -; D gene: -; V gene: TRBV19; J gene: TRBJ2-1; CDR3 protein: CASSTSLGGILYNEQFF; CDR3 DNA: TGTGCCAGTAGTACCAGCCTTGGCGGGATCTTATACAATGAGCAGTTCTTC
clone size: -; D gene: TRBD1; V gene: TRBV19; J gene: TRBJ2-7; CDR3 protein: CASSTDRGNSYEQYF; CDR3 DNA: TGTGCCAGTAGTACCGACAGGGGGAACTCCTACGAGCAGTACTTC
clone size: -; D gene: -; V gene: TRBV13; J gene: TRBJ2-7; CDR3 protein: CASSLRTVSYEQYF; CDR3 DNA: TGTGCCAGCAGCTTAAGAACAGTATCCTACGAGCAGTACTTC
clone size: few; D gene: TRBD1; V gene: TRBV6-5; J gene: TRBJ1-2; CDR3 protein: CASRDDRAYGYGYTF; CDR3 DNA: TGTGCCAGCAGGGACGACAGGGCATACGGCTATGGCTACACCTTC
clone size: -; D gene: TRBD1; V gene: TRBV7-6; J gene: TRBJ1-4; CDR3 protein: CASSPPMDRGQCRLFF; CDR3 DNA: TGTGCCAGCAGCCCCCCTATGGACAGGGGGCAATGTAGACTGTTTTTT
clone size: -; D gene: TRBD1; V gene: TRBV6-2/TRBV6-3; J gene: TRBJ1-2; CDR3 protein: CASSYDRDRDYGYTF; CDR3 DNA: TGTGCCAGCAGTTACGACCGGGACAGGGACTATGGCTACACCTTC
clone size: -; D gene: -; V gene: TRBV2; J gene: TRBJ2-2; CDR3 protein: CASSVEANTGELFF; CDR3 DNA: TGTGCCAGCAGTGTGGAGGCGAACACCGGGGAGCTGTTTTTT
clone size: -; D gene: TRBD1; V gene: TRBV3-1/TRBV3-2; J gene: TRBJ1-4; CDR3 protein: CASSLSSTGTNEKLFF; CDR3 DNA: TGTGCCAGCAGCCTCTCCTCGACAGGGACTAATGAAAAACTGTTTTTT
clone size: -; D gene: -; V gene: TRBV6-1; J gene: TRBJ2-1; CDR3 protein: CASSESRGRFF; CDR3 DNA: TGTGCCAGCAGTGAAAGCAGGGGAAGGTTCTTC
clone size: -; D gene: -; V gene: TRBV28; J gene: TRBJ1-2; CDR3 protein: CASSYGKLDGYTF; CDR3 DNA: TGTGCCAGCAGTTACGGGAAACTGGATGGCTACACCTTC
clone size: -; D gene: TRBD2; V gene: TRBV27; J gene: TRBJ2-1; CDR3 protein: CASSVTSGASGEQFF; CDR3 DNA: TGTGCCAGCAGCGTGACTAGCGGGGCTTCGGGCGAGCAGTTCTTC
clone size: -; D gene: TRBD2; V gene: TRBV5-1; J gene: TRBJ2-5; CDR3 protein: CASSLESSGIQETQYF; CDR3 DNA: TGCGCCAGCAGCTTGGAGTCTAGCGGCATACAAGAGACCCAGTACTTC
clone size: -; D gene: -; V gene: TRBV28; J gene: TRBJ1-6; CDR3 protein: CASSFGGSSYNSPLHF; CDR3 DNA: TGTGCCAGCAGTTTCGGGGGGAGCTCCTATAATTCACCCCTCCACTTT
clone size: -; D gene: TRBD1; V gene: TRBV7-9; J gene: TRBJ1-1; CDR3 protein: CASSFGQGWAEAFF; CDR3 DNA: TGTGCCAGCAGCTTTGGACAGGGTTGGGCTGAAGCTTTCTTT
clone size: -; D gene: TRBD2; V gene: TRBV5-6; J gene: TRBJ2-7; CDR3 protein: CASSLDLAGVNEQYF; CDR3 DNA: TGTGCCAGCAGCTTGGATCTAGCGGGAGTGAACGAGCAGTACTTC
clone size: -; D gene: TRBD2; V gene: TRBV11-3; J gene: TRBJ2-1; CDR3 protein: CASSPRLAVHNEQFF; CDR3 DNA: TGTGCCAGCAGCCCCAGACTAGCGGTACACAATGAGCAGTTCTTC
clone size: once; D gene: TRBD1; V gene: TRBV28; J gene: TRBJ2-7; CDR3 protein: CASSFLDRGGEQYF; CDR3 DNA: TGTGCCAGCAGTTTCTTGGACAGGGGAGGAGAGCAGTACTTC
clone size: -; D gene: -; V gene: TRBV19; J gene: TRBJ1-2; CDR3 protein: CASSPTGTNYGYTF; CDR3 DNA: TGTGCCAGTAGTCCTACAGGAACTAACTATGGCTACACCTTC
clone size: -; D gene: -; V gene: TRBV7-9; J gene: TRBJ1-2; CDR3 protein: CASSGRRGETF; CDR3 DNA: TGTGCCAGCAGCGGACGCAGGGGAGAGACCTTC
clone size: once; D gene: TRBD2; V gene: TRBV18; J gene: TRBJ2-3; CDR3 protein: CASSPASGDDTQYF; CDR3 DNA: TGTGCCAGCTCACCGGCTAGCGGGGATGATACGCAGTATTTT
clone size: -; D gene: TRBD2; V gene: TRBV11-1; J gene: TRBJ2-2; CDR3 protein: CASSRGLAGNTGELFF; CDR3 DNA: TGTGCCAGCAGCAGAGGACTAGCGGGTAACACCGGGGAGCTGTTTTTT
clone size: once; D gene: -; V gene: TRBV18; J gene: TRBJ2-1; CDR3 protein: CASSPLSGSYNEQFF; CDR3 DNA: TGTGCCAGCTCACCATTATCGGGTTCCTACAATGAGCAGTTCTTC
clone size: -; D gene: -; V gene: TRBV6-5; J gene: TRBJ1-2; CDR3 protein: CASLRDTGSGGYTF; CDR3 DNA: TGTGCCAGTCTCCGGGACACAGGTTCCGGAGGCTACACCTTC
clone size: -; D gene: -; V gene: TRBV3-1/TRBV3-2; J gene: TRBJ1-1; CDR3 protein: CASSLQGISTEAFF; CDR3 DNA: TGTGCCAGCAGCCTACAGGGAATAAGCACTGAAGCTTTCTTT
clone size: few; D gene: TRBD2; V gene: TRBV11-3; J gene: TRBJ2-7; CDR3 protein: CASSLGPAGGGEQYF; CDR3 DNA: TGTGCCAGCAGCTTAGGACCAGCGGGAGGGGGTGAGCAGTACTTC